The 23 T cell receptor beta chains given below trace back to one sample, sequenced in a study of T cell repertoires in cytomegalovirus infection. TCRdb used MiXCR to reprocess the reads, holding one entry per CDR3 protein. The sample yields around 740,000 distinct CDR3 sequences, 35% to 45% seen once. The specimen sequenced was PBMCs. The receptors originated from a human donor in good health (CMV status not recorded). Some clones in this sample may be carry-over from other donors' samples.

The rearrangement uses TRBV28 and TRBJ2-5; D may be TRBD1 (5 bases). V lost 7 bases and J 1 base, leaving 13 bases between the germline ends. The CDR3 runs to 14 residues. Germline V gene data show CDR1 as MDHEN and CDR2 as SYDVKM. The CDR3 spells CASTGMGIQETQYF. The CDR3 bases are TGTGCCAGCACAGGGATGGGGATCCAAGAGACCCAGTACTTC.

The chain combines TRBV7-6 with TRBJ1-2; TRBD1 matches at 10 bases. V shed 5 bases and J 7 bases; nucleotides not matched to a gene: 4. Per germline, CDR1 SGHVS and CDR2 FNYEAQ. The CDR3 length is 13 residues. Here the CDR3 reads CASSAGQGFGYTF. In DNA, the CDR3 is TGTGCCAGCAGCGCGGGACAGGGGTTTGGCTACACCTTC. The entire variable domain, with the rest obtained from reference TRBV7-6 and TRBJ1-2, is as follows: GAGVSQSPRYKVTKRGQDVALRCDPISGHVSLYWYRQALGQGPEFLTYFNYEAQQDKSGLPNDRFSAERPEGSISTLTIQRTEQRDSAMYRCASSAGQGFGYTFGSGTRLTVV.

V usage is TRBV7-8 and J usage is TRBJ2-1, with 8 nucleotides matching TRBD2. V lost 1 base to trimming and J lost 3 bases; unmatched junction nucleotides: 8. CDR3 length: 17 amino acids. From germline, CDR1 is SGHVS and CDR2 FQNEAQ. CDR3 protein: CASSLGSRLANYNEQFF. In nucleotides, the CDR3 is TGTGCCAGCAGCTTAGGTTCTAGACTAGCGAACTACAATGAGCAGTTCTTC. The full variable domain, completed using reference TRBV7-8 and TRBJ2-1, is GAGVSQSPRYKVAKRGQDVALRCDPISGHVSLFWYQQALGQGPEFLTYFQNEAQLDKSGLPSDRFFAERPEGSVSTLKIQRTQQEDSAVYLCASSLGSRLANYNEQFFGPGTRLTVL.

A note on this clonotype: The junction differs from germline at one of its ends, possibly a read error. V and J are TRBV18 and TRBJ1-5; the D gene is possibly TRBD1 (5 bases). Germline lookup yields CDR1 KGHSH and CDR2 LQKENI. CDR3 size: 13 residues. The CDR3 loop is CASAPGRVKPQHF. In DNA, the CDR3 is TGTGCCAGCGCACCGGGCAGGGTTAAGCCCCAGCATTTT. The entire variable domain, with the rest obtained from reference TRBV18 and TRBJ1-5, is as follows: NAGVMQNPRHLVRRRGQEARLRCSPMKGHSHVYWYRQLPEEGLKFMVYLQKENIIDESGMPKERFSAEFPKEGPSILRIQQVVRGDSAAYFCASAPGRVKPQHFGDGTRLSIL.

This clonotype was seen repeatedly, ten times or more. The chain recombines TRBV7-2 with TRBJ1-3; D remains ambiguous. CDR3 length equals 18 residues. Germline V gene data show CDR1 as SGHTA and CDR2 as FQGNSA. The V end was cut by 2 bases, the J end by 4 bases, with 21 bases between. The CDR3 region is CASSLYLFSRDSGNTIYF. The CDR3 DNA follows: TGTGCCAGCAGCTTATATTTGTTTAGTCGGGATTCCGGAAACACCATATATTTT.

Concerning this clonotype itself: A read error is possible here, since a much larger clone lies one base away. The chain recombines TRBV5-1 with TRBJ1-2; D is possibly TRBD1 (5 bases). This CDR3 has 14 amino acids. Trimming removed 1 base at V and 8 bases at J, with 15 bases between. Germline V gene data show CDR1 as SGHRS and CDR2 as YFSETQ. The CDR3 sequence is CASSLPGAEVGYTF. In DNA, the CDR3 is TGCGCCAGCAGCTTGCCCGGGGCTGAGGTCGGCTACACCTTC.

This clonotype was detected a few times. The genes are TRBV18 and TRBJ2-7, with a weak D call TRBD2 (5 bases). Germline CDR1 reads KGHSH; CDR2 reads LQKENI. This CDR3 comprises 14 residues. Between the trimmed V and J ends, which lost 2 bases and 6 bases, there was a span of 14 bases. CDR3 sequence reads: CASSPRIEGVEQYF. CDR3 in DNA: TGTGCCAGCTCACCAAGGATAGAGGGAGTCGAGCAGTACTTC.

The rearrangement uses TRBV6-1 and TRBJ2-2; D is possibly TRBD1 (5 bases). Germline CDR1 reads MNHNS; CDR2 reads SASEGT. V was cut by 2 bases and J by 4 bases, with 11 bases left in between. This CDR3 region has 15 residues. This CDR3 reads CASSERGSSTGELFF. In DNA form, the CDR3 reads TGTGCCAGCAGTGAAAGGGGCTCATCCACCGGGGAGCTGTTTTTT.

The rearrangement uses TRBV6-6 and TRBJ2-3, with 14 nucleotides matching TRBD2. CDR1 and CDR2 (germline): MNHNY, SVGAGI (reference sequence). The junction had 6 bases not matched to a gene; V was cut back by 8 bases and J by 5 bases. The length of the CDR3 is 15 residues. The chain's CDR3 is CASYSGTSGRDTQYF. CDR3 sequence (DNA): TGTGCCAGCTATTCTGGGACTAGCGGGAGAGATACGCAGTATTTT.

There are a few counts of this clonotype. CDR3 DNA sequence: TGTGCCAGCAGCTTATACGACAGGGGGAGGTCAGATACGCAGTATTTT. Amino acids: CASSLYDRGRSDTQYF. The rearrangement joins TRBV11-1 to TRBJ2-3, with 9 bases that match TRBD1. The CDR3 loop spans 16 amino acids. The germline V gene encodes CDR1 SGHAT and CDR2 FQDESV (reference sequence). The ends lost 2 bases at V and 4 bases at J; junction bases unmatched: 7.

This clonotype was counted at least ten times. This chain links TRBV7-8 with TRBJ1-2; 7 bases are shared with TRBD1. Germline V CDR1 and CDR2: SGHVS, FQNEAQ. The V and J ends lost 5 bases and 3 bases, in that order; junction bases with no gene match: 9. The CDR3 is 15 residues long. CDR3 region: CASSGRQGGDYGYTF. In DNA, the CDR3 is TGTGCCAGCAGCGGAAGACAGGGAGGGGACTATGGCTACACCTTC.

This clonotype has only one observation. Its ends do not fully match the called genes, so a read error is possible. The V gene is TRBV11-2, the J gene TRBJ2-1; D remains ambiguous. Germline V lookup: CDR1 SGHAT, CDR2 FQNNGV. There are 14 residues in the CDR3. Written as DNA, the CDR3 is TGTTCCAGCAGCTTAGATTCTTCCTCCTCGGGCCAGTTCTTC. It codes for CSSSLDSSSSGQFF.

This clonotype was detected only a few times. The chain employs TRBV5-6 and TRBJ2-7; D gene uncertain. V was trimmed by 0 bases and J by 2 bases, leaving 9 bases between them. Germline V CDR1 and CDR2: SGHDT, YYEEEE. The CDR3 extends over 14 amino acids. This CDR3 reads CASSLVEVPYEQYF. The CDR3 DNA is TGTGCCAGCAGCTTGGTTGAAGTTCCCTACGAGCAGTACTTC. Filled out from reference TRBV5-6 and TRBJ2-7, the complete variable domain reads DAGVTQSPTHLIKTRGQQVTLRCSPKSGHDTVSWYQQALGQGPQFIFQYYEEEERQRGNFPDRFSGHQFPNYSSELNVNALLLGDSALYLCASSLVEVPYEQYFGPGTRLTVT.

V usage is TRBV24-1 and J usage is TRBJ1-2; no firm D call. With 6 bases removed from V and 3 bases from J, the gap between germline ends came to 10 bases. The germline V gene encodes CDR1 KGHDR and CDR2 SFDVKD. The CDR3 sequence is 13 residues long. CDR3 loop: CATSPGRDYGYTF. DNA for the CDR3: TGTGCCACCAGTCCAGGCAGAGACTATGGCTACACCTTC.

The chain uses TRBV28 and TRBJ2-7, with a tentative D call TRBD2 (5 bases). CDR3 length: 15 residues. Germline loops: CDR1 MDHEN, CDR2 SYDVKM. V was shortened by 2 bases and J by 1 base, with 12 bases between the two germline ends. This CDR3 is CASSLEASLSYEQYF. The CDR3 coding sequence is TGTGCCAGCAGTTTAGAAGCTAGCTTGTCCTACGAGCAGTACTTC.

This clonotype showed up just a few times. V and J are TRBV12-3 or TRBV12-4 and TRBJ2-7, with TRBD1 matching 7 bases. V gave up 1 base and J gave up 3 bases; unmatched junction bases: 6. This CDR3 spans 15 amino acids. The CDR3 DNA follows: TGTGCCAGCAGTTTAGGGGGACAGCCTATCTACGAGCAGTACTTC. Translation: CASSLGGQPIYEQYF.

The genes are TRBV10-3 and TRBJ1-1; possibly TRBD1 for D (5 bases). Trimming shortened V by 3 bases and J by 4 bases, and 12 bases separated the two germline ends. Per germline, CDR1 ENHRY and CDR2 SYGVKD. The CDR3 runs to 14 residues. CDR3 bases: TGTGCCATCAGTGACCCCGGGACGGGCACTGAAGCTTTCTTT. This gives the protein CAISDPGTGTEAFF.

The chain employs TRBV20-1 and TRBJ2-5, with a tentative D call TRBD2 (6 bases). Germline V gives CDR1 DFQATT, CDR2 SNEGSKA (reference sequence). V was trimmed by 4 bases and J by 2 bases, leaving 14 bases between them. The length of the CDR3 is 14 residues. The CDR3 region is CSATTVAGQETQYF. As DNA, the CDR3 is TGCAGTGCTACCACCGTCGCGGGGCAAGAGACCCAGTACTTC.

This sequence joins TRBV7-2 and TRBJ2-7, with D tentatively TRBD1 (6 bases). Germline CDR1 reads SGHTA; CDR2 reads FQGNSA. There are 17 residues in the CDR3. Trimming took off 4 bases at V and 4 bases at J, with 23 bases between the two ends. The CDR3 sequence is CASSSPSRGTERYEQYF. The CDR3, as DNA: TGTGCCAGCAGCTCTCCCTCGAGGGGGACGGAAAGGTACGAGCAGTACTTC.

Turning to this clonotype: Germline and junction disagree at one end, which may indicate a read error. The chain uses TRBV7-6 and TRBJ2-3; D gene uncertain. This CDR3 contains 12 residues. Germline V lookup: CDR1 SGHVS, CDR2 FNYEAQ. The CDR3, as DNA: TGTGCCAGCAGCCTCGGCCCAGATGCGCAGTATTTT. Protein sequence: CASSLGPDAQYF.

The V gene is TRBV19, the J gene TRBJ1-2; 8 nucleotides align to TRBD1. Germline values: CDR1 LNHDA, CDR2 SQIVND (reference sequence). The ends lost 4 bases at V and 4 bases at J; junction bases unmatched: 11. This CDR3 has 16 residues. CDR3 protein: CASSTGQGEGGYGYTF. The CDR3 nucleotides read TGTGCCAGTAGTACCGGACAGGGAGAAGGAGGCTATGGCTACACCTTC.

This chain connects TRBV6-5 to TRBJ2-3; 12 positions match TRBD2. From germline, CDR1 is MNHEY and CDR2 SVGAGI. The V and J ends lost 2 bases and 4 bases, in that order; junction bases with no gene match: 4. The CDR3 consists of 16 residues. CDR3 in amino acids: CASSYLTSGSADTQYF. In DNA, the CDR3 is TGTGCCAGCAGTTACCTGACTAGCGGGAGTGCAGATACGCAGTATTTT.

This clonotype was recorded a few times. The gene calls are TRBV6-5 and TRBJ2-7; unclear D gene. The CDR3 is 14 residues long. The V gene's germline CDR1 is MNHEY and CDR2 SVGAGI. The ends were cut back, 0 bases at V and 0 bases at J, with 6 bases in the middle. In DNA form, the CDR3 reads TGTGCCAGCAGTTACTCCCAGAACTCCTACGAGCAGTACTTC. This sequence encodes CASSYSQNSYEQYF.